This TCR beta chain was sequenced for a study of vaccination and CD4 T cells after COVID-19. Study details: Four females and six males made up the convalescents, two of whom were Hispanic.

There are 13 residues in the CDR3. CDR1 LNHDA and CDR2 SQIVND come from the germline V gene (reference sequence). Trimming stripped 4 bases from V and 0 bases from J, with 6 bases between. This sample's treatment: approximately 9-day PBMC culture with coronavirus spike peptide pools or control peptides (ViraFEST assay). Sequence data for DNA of cultured CD4+ T cells were generated by the Oncomine TCR Beta short-read assay. TCRdb fed the PCR reads into MiXCR, producing one record per CDR3 protein. The table has some 20,000 distinct CDR3 sequences, 45% to 70% seen once; the top ten hold around 17%. A note on this clonotype: Its specificity is not known.

J is TRBJ1-1 and V is TRBV19; D unresolved. The TCR originated in a human donor who had recovered from COVID-19. Sequencing was carried out using CD4+ T cells from blood, cultured in vitro. The CDR3 bases are TGTGCCAGTAGTAACACCCTGAACACTGAAGCTTTCTTT. It specifies CASSNTLNTEAFF.